The rows below give T cell receptor beta chains drawn from one sample of a study of tumor and adjacent non-tumor tissue in lung cancer. TCRdb fed the multiplex PCR reads into MiXCR, producing one record per CDR3 protein. Of 75,000 to 95,000 distinct CDR3 sequences listed, 65% to 80% are singletons. Sequences were obtained from distant non-tumor lung tissue. The receptors originated from a woman aged 50 to 60 with non-small cell lung cancer. Both conserved end residues are part of each CDR3. D genes are given only for firm matches. Clone size appears in some rows only: once, few, many, or a class for an expanded clone.

CASSVGHFPGGEQYF | TGTGCCAGCAGCGTAGGTCATTTCCCCGGAGGAGAGCAGTACTTC | TRBJ2-7 | NA | TRBV9 | NA
CASTRWAGKRYF | TGTGCCAGCACCCGGTGGGCTGGCAAGCGGTACTTC | TRBJ2-7 | NA | TRBV28 | NA
CASSYPGTGSYTDTQYF | TGTGCCAGCAGTTACCCTGGGACGGGATCCTACACAGATACGCAGTATTTT | TRBJ2-3 | NA | TRBV6-2/TRBV6-3 | NA
CANRAGTNYDYTF | TGTGCCAACAGGGCCGGGACAAATTATGACTACACCTTC | TRBJ1-2 | NA | TRBV6-5 | NA
CARSPTPSTGGEQFF | TGTGCCAGAAGCCCGACTCCTTCGACAGGCGGTGAGCAGTTCTTC | TRBJ2-1 | NA | TRBV11-1 | NA
CSSTADGTGAFF | TGCAGCTCTACGGCCGATGGCACTGGAGCTTTCTTT | TRBJ1-1 | NA | TRBV29-1 | NA
CASNWTGVNTEAFF | TGTGCCAGCAACTGGACAGGGGTGAACACTGAAGCTTTCTTT | TRBJ1-1 | NA | TRBV11-3 | TRBD1
CTSSELGDYDYTF | TGTACCAGCAGTGAGTTAGGGGACTATGACTACACCTTC | TRBJ1-2 | NA | TRBV6-1 | NA
CASSSRDRGSYNEQFF | TGTGCCAGCTCATCGCGCGACAGGGGCTCCTACAATGAGCAGTTCTTC | TRBJ2-1 | NA | TRBV18 | TRBD1
CSSSAGSHEQYF | TGTTCCAGTTCGGCAGGGTCCCACGAGCAGTACTTC | TRBJ2-7 | many | TRBV11-2 | NA
CASISRENEKLFF | TGTGCCAGTATAAGCCGCGAAAATGAAAAACTGTTTTTT | TRBJ1-4 | many | TRBV19 | NA
CVSSLGLRGGSQYF | TGTGTCAGCAGCCTGGGACTACGGGGCGGGAGCCAGTACTTC | TRBJ2-5 | once | TRBV12-3/TRBV12-4 | TRBD2
CASSLYGQDMQPQHF | TGCGCCAGCAGCTTGTATGGACAGGACATGCAGCCCCAGCATTTT | TRBJ1-5 | NA | TRBV5-1 | TRBD1
CTSSLEPGANTKAFF | TGTACCAGCAGCTTAGAGCCGGGGGCGAATACTAAAGCTTTCTTT | TRBJ1-1 | NA | TRBV11-2 | NA
CTSSLVNRDGAYEHYF | TGTACCAGCAGTTTAGTTAACCGGGACGGGGCCTACGAGCATTACTTC | TRBJ2-7 | NA | TRBV12-3/TRBV12-4 | NA
CASSQGGTPATEIFF | TGTGCCAGCAGTCAGGGGGGGACTCCGGCCACTGAAATTTTCTTT | TRBJ1-1 | NA | TRBV6-2/TRBV6-3 | TRBD1
CASRHESGDSPLHF | TGCGCCAGCAGGCATGAGTCAGGGGATTCACCCCTCCACTTT | TRBJ1-6 | NA | TRBV4-1 | NA
CASSLNRLAGEVTDTQYF | TGCGCCAGCAGCCTCAATCGGCTAGCGGGAGAGGTCACAGATACGCAGTATTTT | TRBJ2-3 | NA | TRBV4-1 | TRBD2
CSAGASRWVYEQYF | TGCAGTGCTGGGGCCTCCCGGTGGGTTTACGAGCAGTACTTC | TRBJ2-7 | many | TRBV20-1 | NA
CSVEYRGRSTDTQYF | TGCAGCGTTGAATACCGGGGGCGGAGCACAGATACGCAGTATTTT | TRBJ2-3 | NA | TRBV29-1 | NA
CTSSDTSNTEAFF | TGCACCAGCAGTGATACTTCGAACACTGAAGCTTTCTTT | TRBJ1-1 | NA | TRBV10-2 | NA
CTSSGGQLYEQYF | TGTACCAGCAGCGGGGGGCAGCTGTACGAGCAGTACTTC | TRBJ2-7 | NA | TRBV5-5 | TRBD2
CSARARAPHSVSCEQYF | TGCAGTGCTAGAGCTCGGGCCCCACATTCAGTGTCCTGCGAGCAGTACTTC | TRBJ2-7 | NA | TRBV20-1 | NA
CASSLVAGGRYKQYF | TGTGCCAGCAGCTTAGTGGCGGGAGGCCGGTACAAGCAGTACTTC | TRBJ2-7 | NA | TRBV11-2 | TRBD2
CASSYSNPSGRYNERFF | TGTGCCAGCAGTTACTCAAATCCTAGCGGGCGGTACAATGAGCGGTTCTTC | TRBJ2-1 | NA | TRBV6-6 | TRBD2
CASRGMIQSSYNEQFF | TGTGCCAGCAGGGGCATGATTCAAAGCTCCTATAATGAGCAGTTCTTC | TRBJ2-1 | once | TRBV28 | NA
CASNEHGELWAEAFF | TGTGCCAGCAATGAACATGGCGAACTGTGGGCTGAAGCTTTCTTT | TRBJ1-1 | NA | TRBV6-1 | NA